One T cell receptor beta chain is described in this entry. This receptor's antigen is unknown. No qualities accompany the bases; no much larger clone lies one base away. This sample was included in a study of cytomegalovirus exposure and HLA in healthy donors (dated by TCRdb to the late 2010s). In the study overall: An earlier analysis of approximately 640 of the donors reported approximately 300 Gb of sequence data and 100 million to 140 million unique TCR beta sequences from roughly 180 million T cells. In a later analysis, previously published TCR beta repertoires from several hundred donors were re-analyzed and high-resolution HLA genotyping was added so that TCR occurrence patterns could be studied. All discovery cohort repertoires had been generated using a single sequencing platform. About five DR-DQ haplotypes were treated as single units for association and clustering because of strong linkage in the cohort. Genome-wide SNP genotypes for about 55% of the 666 donors were used in a later genetic analysis, which treated that subset as a discovery cohort. The study aimed to test whether signatures of past pathogen exposure could be identified by cataloging public T cell receptors. HLA typing covered class I and class II loci at four-digit resolution. The study used immunosequencing to profile the T cell repertoires of hundreds of subjects and linked those repertoires to cytomegalovirus serostatus. To predict cytomegalovirus infection status, the study brought together high-throughput TCR immunosequencing, statistical association of individual TCRs with disease status, and machine learning. Donor age, sex, ethnicity and CMV serostatus were compiled alongside the repertoire data. Rather than drawing on any new phenotypic data, the later analysis identified candidate immune exposures from TCR beta sequences and the way those sequences occurred across donors. To decide whether each TCR beta V gene segment behaved as functional or pseudogenic, an earlier analysis of some 540 of the donors relied on high-throughput TCR beta sequencing. Across about 380 genotyped donors of the cohort, an average of about 240,000 unique TCR beta nucleotide sequences per donor were sequenced, and approximately 17% of those sequences were non-productive. The number of typed donors differed by locus: about 620-640 for A, B, C, DRB1 and DQB1; approximately 530 for DQA1; some 590 for DPA1; and some 450 for DPB1. Of the roughly 400 genotyped donors, approximately 80% fell in the genetic ancestry cluster associated with self-reported Caucasian donors. About 310 gigabases of sequencing data and approximately 85 million unique TCR sequences were included in an early release covering around 650 HLA-typed donors. Besides the first cohort of 666 subjects, a separate validation cohort made up of roughly 120 different subjects was used. Here is what the overall study found, with its caveats: Some 16 rarely observed V segments, including chromosome 9 orphons, were excluded from the earlier analysis of about 610 of the donors because counts were too low. HLA typing was unavailable for some donors at each locus, so association tests used only the typed subset. Some IMGT-functional V segments, including TRBV6-2 and TRBV6-3, could not be distinguished by the 87-base-pair reads and were therefore excluded. In this cohort, only TCR beta chains were sequenced, and detectable features were limited by the absence of alpha or paired-chain data. It was suggested by the authors that the approach could potentially be generalized to other disease states and immunological phenotypes. Cytomegalovirus status was reported to be diagnosed by the classifier with high specificity and sensitivity in both the original and validation cohorts. A few of the identified cytomegalovirus-associated TCR beta chains were confirmed in vitro to be specific for cytomegalovirus antigens. A later genetic analysis reported fewer N-insertions in productive TCRs among donors in an Asian-associated ancestry cluster than the roughly 700-donor mean. Most TCR sequences were seen in very few donors, while some public TCRs were found in many individuals. Strong co-occurrence of HLA alleles, especially DR and DQ, made assigning TCR associations to individual alleles difficult. A later analysis found that TCR association rates varied across HLA loci, with DRB1 alleles showing the most associated TCRs and HLA-C alleles the fewest. At a false discovery rate of 0.05, a later analysis linked about 17,000 TCR beta sequences to specific HLA alleles. An association between a missense DCLRE1C variant and V-gene and J-gene trimming of TCR beta chains was found in a later genetic analysis and replicated in an independent cohort. A cluster of highly shared sequence variants was judged likely to represent a technical artifact of the sequencing pipeline. A further reported finding was that TCR beta sequences accurately predicted the HLA-A and HLA-B alleles for most subjects in the first cohort. The study gave a list of more than 150 TCR beta chains associated with cytomegalovirus. Most CMV-associated TCR beta chains appeared to be HLA-restricted in a later analysis, and the HLA associations seemed to be driven largely by CMV exposure. Linkage disequilibrium might explain the correlated functional status among segregating V segments, but an unknown experimental factor could not be excluded. Immune exposure information for the cohort was limited to CMV serostatus. Roughly uniform sequencing depth across donors was assumed in presence/absence analyses, although this assumption may not hold. In a later analysis, several top co-occurrence clusters were reported to appear linked to parvovirus B19, influenza, CMV and Epstein-Barr virus. A later analysis found that HLA-associated TCR beta chains were more clonally expanded and had lower generation probabilities than equally common non-associated chains. In an earlier analysis of 587 of the donors, most TCR beta V segments appeared in productive rearrangements about 87% or about 30% of the time, broadly matching IMGT annotations.

Counted from cysteine to phenylalanine, this CDR3 has 17 amino acids. The CDR3 DNA has 51 bases and is translated from base 1. V is cut back by 5 bases and J by 3 bases, with 7 bases in the junction unmatched. CDR1 and CDR2 were assigned from the germline V gene as SGHRS and YFSETQ. Receptors were amplified or captured by the immunoSEQ multiplex PCR assay. A mixture of 60 forward primers for TCR Vbeta segments and 13 reverse primers for TCR Jbeta segments was used in the multiplex PCR. The CDR3 region of rearranged TCR beta genes was amplified from genomic DNA by a multiplex PCR assay. Amplified TCR beta libraries were sequenced as 87-base-pair reads on the Illumina HiSeq System. The paper's data handling went like this. A later analysis counted approximately 76 million unique TCR beta chains across the 650 to 700 repertoires, and some 12 million of these chains were shared by at least two donors. Raw reads were error-corrected and collapsed into unique sequences with a nearest-neighbor algorithm that merged closely related sequences to remove PCR and sequencing errors. V, D and J gene segments were assigned by aligning CDR3 sequences to IMGT reference sequences. For a sequence to be retained, a match of at least six nucleotides to both a V gene segment and a J gene segment was required. Rearrangements were called productive when the CDR3 lacked stop codons and stayed in frame with V and J; all others were non-productive. Following IMGT convention, CDR3 was defined as the stretch from the second conserved V-encoded cysteine up to the conserved J-encoded phenylalanine. The earlier analysis of about 590 of the donors excluded sequences that lacked an unambiguous match to a single V gene segment. In an earlier analysis of approximately 590 of the donors, V segments were called functional above 56.7% productive rearrangements and were called segregating when the between-donor standard deviation exceeded 5%. A statistical classification framework was built to diagnose cytomegalovirus status from the catalog of TCR beta chain sequences. In a later analysis, V and J genes were assigned by comparing TCR nucleotide sequences against IMGT/GENE-DB human TR gene sequences. A later analysis assigned CDR3 sequences and most-parsimonious VDJ recombination scenarios with the TCRdist pipeline. In a later analysis, every TCR beta chain was defined by the combination of its CDR3 amino acid sequence and its V-gene family, and reads without a unique V-gene family were dropped. In a later analysis, around 650 highly shared, low-generation-probability nucleotide sequences were removed to address suspected cross-contamination and a sequencing artifact. In a later analysis, a clonal expansion index was calculated for each public chain from normalized within-repertoire ranks of inferred template counts. In a later analysis, generation probabilities were computed with a VDJ recombination model fitted to out-of-frame rearrangements, and the resulting probabilities were checked against IGoR. A later analysis scored TCR-TCR, TCR-HLA and TCR-CMV co-occurrence with hypergeometric tests, applying a repertoire-size bias correction to TCR pairs. To estimate false discovery rates, a later analysis permuted the HLA or CMV assignments 20 times. In a later analysis, co-occurring TCRs were grouped using DBSCAN, with TCRdist sequence similarity added in when clustering inside HLA-allele-positive subsets. Repertoires with fewer than 30,000 or more than 120,000 public chains were left out of co-occurrence clustering, as were about 5 repertoires with anomalous nucleotide sharing. The table comes from immuneACCESS by way of TCRdb, which keeps in-frame sequences with V and J called. Part of the clones is missing from these tables; in studies checked, under half for an unresolved V gene and the rest for unknown reasons. From that table come the V and J calls and clone size; the DNA was used to work out D and trimming. The sample table holds some 110,000 clones, of which about 81% were seen once. The ten largest clones represent about 2.2% of the sample.

In total, 630 or so healthy bone marrow donors made up the cohort. Cohort members were all nominally healthy when sampled, although unrecorded immune exposures were likely present. The donor was CMV seronegative and was included in the group of under 450 seronegative cohort members. A peripheral blood sample was provided by each donor, and peripheral blood mononuclear cells were used for TCR beta sequencing. The Qiagen DNeasy Blood Extraction Kit was used to extract genomic DNA from the blood cell samples. The chain joins TRBV5-1 to TRBJ2-2, and 13 junction bases match TRBD2. This clonotype originated in a man younger than 40 in good health and CMV-seronegative. Sample: PBMCs. The DNA sequence is TGCGCCAGCAGTTCACTAGCGGGAGGGCAGGACACCGGGGAGCTGTTTTTT. Translation gives CASSSLAGGQDTGELFF.